This is a list of T cell receptor beta chains from one sample in a study of cytomegalovirus exposure and HLA in healthy donors. Some clones are missing from TCRdb's copy, which holds only in-frame ones; the method was immunoSEQ multiplex PCR. The sample consists of 56,000 or so clones, around 93% of them appearing once. Sequenced: PBMCs. These receptor sequences come from a woman between 18 and 29 years old in good health and CMV-seropositive. The CDR3 runs from the conserved cysteine through the conserved F or W. Each record gives: CDR3 DNA, CDR3 protein, D gene, V gene, CDR3 length, clone size, J gene. A D gene is named only where the DNA matches it firmly. Size values are once, few and many counts, or a class for expanded clones, and some rows have none.

CDR3nt: TGTGCCAGTAGTATAGTGGGGACAGGGAGGGCCGGGGAGCTGTTTTTT
CDR3aa: CASSIVGTGRAGELFF
d_gene: TRBD1
v_gene: TRBV19
len: 16
abundance: NA
j_gene: TRBJ2-2

CDR3nt: TGTGCCAGCAATCAACTAGCGGGGCCGAAAGAGACCCAGTACTTC
CDR3aa: CASNQLAGPKETQYF
d_gene: TRBD2
v_gene: TRBV7-3
len: 15
abundance: NA
j_gene: TRBJ2-5

CDR3nt: TGTGCCACCAGCAGAGATTGGGAGGGAGCTTTCTTT
CDR3aa: CATSRDWEGAFF
d_gene: NA
v_gene: TRBV15
len: 12
abundance: NA
j_gene: TRBJ1-1

CDR3nt: TGTGCCAGCAGTGGGGGCGGATCCCTGGGGGGAAAACTGTTTTTT
CDR3aa: CASSGGGSLGGKLFF
d_gene: NA
v_gene: TRBV2
len: 15
abundance: NA
j_gene: TRBJ1-4

CDR3nt: TGTGCCAGCAGCCCGGGAGGCTTGAACACTGAAGCTTTCTTT
CDR3aa: CASSPGGLNTEAFF
d_gene: NA
v_gene: TRBV28
len: 14
abundance: NA
j_gene: TRBJ1-1

CDR3nt: TGTGCCAGCAGCCCCGGGACAGACACTGAAGCTTTCTTT
CDR3aa: CASSPGTDTEAFF
d_gene: TRBD1
v_gene: TRBV5-4
len: 13
abundance: NA
j_gene: TRBJ1-1

CDR3nt: TGCGCCAGCAGTGAGTCGGGGGAGGCAAGCACAGATACGCAGTATTTT
CDR3aa: CASSESGEASTDTQYF
d_gene: NA
v_gene: TRBV10-1
len: 16
abundance: NA
j_gene: TRBJ2-3

CDR3nt: TGCGCCAGCAGCACTAGCGGGGGGACTCAAGAGACCCAGTACTTC
CDR3aa: CASSTSGGTQETQYF
d_gene: TRBD2
v_gene: TRBV5-1
len: 15
abundance: NA
j_gene: TRBJ2-5

CDR3nt: TGCGCCAGCAGCCCGGCGACTAGCGGGGAACAAGAGACCCAGTACTTC
CDR3aa: CASSPATSGEQETQYF
d_gene: TRBD2
v_gene: TRBV4-1
len: 16
abundance: NA
j_gene: TRBJ2-5

CDR3nt: TGTGCCAGCAGCGCACTCGGGACTAGTAGAGCTTTCTTT
CDR3aa: CASSALGTSRAFF
d_gene: NA
v_gene: TRBV9
len: 13
abundance: NA
j_gene: TRBJ1-1

CDR3nt: TGTGCCAGCAGCCAAGCACAGGGGGCAATAACTGAAGCTTTCTTT
CDR3aa: CASSQAQGAITEAFF
d_gene: TRBD1
v_gene: TRBV11-2
len: 15
abundance: NA
j_gene: TRBJ1-1

CDR3nt: TGCAGCGTTGAAGGGGTCACAGGGAAACTGGACGAGCAGTACTTC
CDR3aa: CSVEGVTGKLDEQYF
d_gene: NA
v_gene: TRBV29-1
len: 15
abundance: NA
j_gene: TRBJ2-7

CDR3nt: TGTGCCAGCAGCCAACAGGAGAACACTGAAGCTTTCTTT
CDR3aa: CASSQQENTEAFF
d_gene: NA
v_gene: TRBV7-6
len: 13
abundance: NA
j_gene: TRBJ1-1

CDR3nt: TGTGCCAGCAGTCTCCAGACGGGGCAAGAGACCCAGTACTTC
CDR3aa: CASSLQTGQETQYF
d_gene: NA
v_gene: TRBV27
len: 14
abundance: NA
j_gene: TRBJ2-5

CDR3nt: TGTGCCAGCAGCGGGGATTTTACAGGGTCCGGACCCCTCCACTTT
CDR3aa: CASSGDFTGSGPLHF
d_gene: NA
v_gene: TRBV9
len: 15
abundance: NA
j_gene: TRBJ1-6

CDR3nt: TGTGCCAGCAGTTTTCGGGGGGGCGGCACCGGGGAGCTGTTTTTT
CDR3aa: CASSFRGGGTGELFF
d_gene: TRBD2
v_gene: TRBV6-5
len: 15
abundance: NA
j_gene: TRBJ2-2

CDR3nt: TGTGCCAGCAGCTCAGGACAGGGGTTCTATAATTCACCCCTCCACTTT
CDR3aa: CASSSGQGFYNSPLHF
d_gene: TRBD1
v_gene: TRBV7-9
len: 16
abundance: NA
j_gene: TRBJ1-6

CDR3nt: TGTGCCAGCAGCTTAGTGGGACAGGGGGCTTACGAGCAGTACTTC
CDR3aa: CASSLVGQGAYEQYF
d_gene: TRBD1
v_gene: TRBV11-2
len: 15
abundance: NA
j_gene: TRBJ2-7

CDR3nt: TGTGCCAGCAGCCAGGACAGGGGCTCTGGAAACACCATATATTTT
CDR3aa: CASSQDRGSGNTIYF
d_gene: TRBD1
v_gene: TRBV7-2
len: 15
abundance: once
j_gene: TRBJ1-3

CDR3nt: TGTGCCAGTAGTATGGGACTGTACACAGATACGCAGTATTTT
CDR3aa: CASSMGLYTDTQYF
d_gene: NA
v_gene: TRBV19
len: 14
abundance: NA
j_gene: TRBJ2-3

CDR3nt: TGTGCCAGTAGTGTTAGGACAGGTCTCTACAATGAGCAGTTCTTC
CDR3aa: CASSVRTGLYNEQFF
d_gene: TRBD1
v_gene: TRBV19
len: 15
abundance: NA
j_gene: TRBJ2-1

CDR3nt: TGTGCCAGCAGCTTAGAGGTCGGGGGGGCCCTCCAAAATGAGCAGTTCTTC
CDR3aa: CASSLEVGGALQNEQFF
d_gene: TRBD2
v_gene: TRBV7-7
len: 17
abundance: NA
j_gene: TRBJ2-1

CDR3nt: TGCGCCAGCAGCACACAAGCGGGGGGTTACAATGAGCAGTTCTTC
CDR3aa: CASSTQAGGYNEQFF
d_gene: TRBD2
v_gene: TRBV5-1
len: 15
abundance: NA
j_gene: TRBJ2-1

CDR3nt: TGTGCCAGCAGTGATAGGGAGGGCGATGAAAAACTGTTTTTT
CDR3aa: CASSDREGDEKLFF
d_gene: NA
v_gene: TRBV6-1
len: 14
abundance: NA
j_gene: TRBJ1-4

CDR3nt: TGTGCCAGCAGCACCGGATTAGCGGTGACCACAGATACGCAGTATTTT
CDR3aa: CASSTGLAVTTDTQYF
d_gene: NA
v_gene: TRBV9
len: 16
abundance: NA
j_gene: TRBJ2-3

CDR3nt: TGTGCCAGCAGCTTAGTGCCAGGGGGCTCTGGGGCCAACGTCCTGACTTTC
CDR3aa: CASSLVPGGSGANVLTF
d_gene: TRBD1
v_gene: TRBV7-9
len: 17
abundance: NA
j_gene: TRBJ2-6

CDR3nt: TGTGCCAGCAGCTTAGGACCCCAGGGGGTGAACACTGAAGCTTTCTTT
CDR3aa: CASSLGPQGVNTEAFF
d_gene: TRBD1
v_gene: TRBV5-4
len: 16
abundance: NA
j_gene: TRBJ1-1

CDR3nt: TGTGCCAGCAGCTCCCGGGGTGAAGCTTTCTTT
CDR3aa: CASSSRGEAFF
d_gene: NA
v_gene: TRBV7-2
len: 11
abundance: NA
j_gene: TRBJ1-1

CDR3nt: TGTGCCAGCAGCTTGCGCGCGGATACGCAGTATTTT
CDR3aa: CASSLRADTQYF
d_gene: NA
v_gene: TRBV7-2
len: 12
abundance: NA
j_gene: TRBJ2-3

CDR3nt: TGTGCCAGCAGTGGGGCGAATGGCTACACCTTC
CDR3aa: CASSGANGYTF
d_gene: NA
v_gene: TRBV27
len: 11
abundance: NA
j_gene: TRBJ1-2

CDR3nt: TGCGCCAGCAGCGCGGGGGGGAGCTCCTACGAGCAGTACTTC
CDR3aa: CASSAGGSSYEQYF
d_gene: TRBD2
v_gene: TRBV4-3
len: 14
abundance: NA
j_gene: TRBJ2-7

CDR3nt: TGTGCCAGCAGTCAGTACGGGGGGAGGGACTCCTACGAGCAGTACTTC
CDR3aa: CASSQYGGRDSYEQYF
d_gene: TRBD2
v_gene: TRBV28
len: 16
abundance: NA
j_gene: TRBJ2-7

CDR3nt: TGTGCCAGTAGTATCCTACTAGCGGATTACAATGAGCAGTTCTTC
CDR3aa: CASSILLADYNEQFF
d_gene: TRBD2
v_gene: TRBV19
len: 15
abundance: NA
j_gene: TRBJ2-1

CDR3nt: TGTGCCAGCAGTCCGGGACAGGGGGCCGGCGGGGAGCTGTTTTTT
CDR3aa: CASSPGQGAGGELFF
d_gene: TRBD1
v_gene: TRBV28
len: 15
abundance: once
j_gene: TRBJ2-2

CDR3nt: TGTGCCAGCAGCTTAGCGGGGGGACAGGGGAGGAAAGAGCAGTACTTC
CDR3aa: CASSLAGGQGRKEQYF
d_gene: TRBD1
v_gene: TRBV7-8
len: 16
abundance: NA
j_gene: TRBJ2-7

CDR3nt: TGTGCCAGCAGTTACTCGAAGTCTCGGGCCATATATTTT
CDR3aa: CASSYSKSRAIYF
d_gene: NA
v_gene: TRBV6-5
len: 13
abundance: NA
j_gene: TRBJ1-3

CDR3nt: TGTGCCAGCAGTGTTAGGTGGGGACAGGGGGCGAAAGAGACCCAGTACTTC
CDR3aa: CASSVRWGQGAKETQYF
d_gene: TRBD1
v_gene: TRBV6-1
len: 17
abundance: NA
j_gene: TRBJ2-5

CDR3nt: TGTGCCAGCAGTTTAGGAGTGAGCAATCAGCCCCAGCATTTT
CDR3aa: CASSLGVSNQPQHF
d_gene: NA
v_gene: TRBV28
len: 14
abundance: NA
j_gene: TRBJ1-5

CDR3nt: TGTGCCAGCAGTGGTGGGACTAGCGGGGGTTATGAGCAGTTCTTC
CDR3aa: CASSGGTSGGYEQFF
d_gene: TRBD2
v_gene: TRBV6-1
len: 15
abundance: NA
j_gene: TRBJ2-1

CDR3nt: TGTGCCAGCAGTCAAGACAGGGCCACCTACAATGAGCAGTTCTTC
CDR3aa: CASSQDRATYNEQFF
d_gene: TRBD1
v_gene: TRBV2
len: 15
abundance: once
j_gene: TRBJ2-1

CDR3nt: TGTGCCAGCAGCGAGCGCGGGGGGGGCACAGATACGCAGTATTTT
CDR3aa: CASSERGGGTDTQYF
d_gene: TRBD2
v_gene: TRBV9
len: 15
abundance: NA
j_gene: TRBJ2-3

CDR3nt: TGTGCCAGCAGTTACGAAGGGGCCTATGGCTACACCTTC
CDR3aa: CASSYEGAYGYTF
d_gene: NA
v_gene: TRBV6-5
len: 13
abundance: NA
j_gene: TRBJ1-2

CDR3nt: TGTGCCAGCGCTTTTGGCGGGGATGGATTTAGCAATCAGCCCCAGCATTTT
CDR3aa: CASAFGGDGFSNQPQHF
d_gene: NA
v_gene: TRBV19
len: 17
abundance: NA
j_gene: TRBJ1-5

CDR3nt: TGTGCCAGTAGTATTCGGGGGGGTACCTACGAGCAGTACTTC
CDR3aa: CASSIRGGTYEQYF
d_gene: TRBD2
v_gene: TRBV19
len: 14
abundance: NA
j_gene: TRBJ2-7

CDR3nt: TGTGCCAGCAGCTCGCGACAGGGCACAGATACGCAGTATTTT
CDR3aa: CASSSRQGTDTQYF
d_gene: NA
v_gene: TRBV7-9
len: 14
abundance: NA
j_gene: TRBJ2-3

CDR3nt: TGTGCCAGCAGTTTAGGGGGGTACGAGCAGTACTTC
CDR3aa: CASSLGGYEQYF
d_gene: NA
v_gene: TRBV28
len: 12
abundance: NA
j_gene: TRBJ2-7

CDR3nt: TGTGCCACCAGCGTAGTCGGAGCCTCGTATGAAAAACTGTTTTTT
CDR3aa: CATSVVGASYEKLFF
d_gene: NA
v_gene: TRBV15
len: 15
abundance: NA
j_gene: TRBJ1-4

CDR3nt: TGTGCCAGCAGCTTAACTGGCAAAGGGGAAGAGACCCAGTACTTC
CDR3aa: CASSLTGKGEETQYF
d_gene: NA
v_gene: TRBV5-4
len: 15
abundance: NA
j_gene: TRBJ2-5

CDR3nt: TGTGCCACCAGCATCCCGGGACAGGGACAATACAATGAGCAGTTCTTC
CDR3aa: CATSIPGQGQYNEQFF
d_gene: TRBD1
v_gene: TRBV15
len: 16
abundance: NA
j_gene: TRBJ2-1

CDR3nt: TGTGCCATCAGTGAACCCCAGGGACTAACCCCAGAGACCCAGTACTTC
CDR3aa: CAISEPQGLTPETQYF
d_gene: TRBD2
v_gene: TRBV10-3
len: 16
abundance: NA
j_gene: TRBJ2-5

CDR3nt: TGTGCCAGCAGTTTCGGCAGGGTGGCCACTGAAGCTTTCTTT
CDR3aa: CASSFGRVATEAFF
d_gene: NA
v_gene: TRBV27
len: 14
abundance: NA
j_gene: TRBJ1-1

CDR3nt: TGTGCCTGGAGTCAGGGCAAAAACACCATATATTTT
CDR3aa: CAWSQGKNTIYF
d_gene: NA
v_gene: TRBV30
len: 12
abundance: NA
j_gene: TRBJ1-3

CDR3nt: TGTGCCAGCAGCTTCCCGCCGACAGGGGGCAATGAGCAGTTCTTC
CDR3aa: CASSFPPTGGNEQFF
d_gene: TRBD1
v_gene: TRBV5-8
len: 15
abundance: NA
j_gene: TRBJ2-1

CDR3nt: TGTGCCAGTACCCAGACCGGACAGACCTACAATCAGCCCCAGCATTTT
CDR3aa: CASTQTGQTYNQPQHF
d_gene: NA
v_gene: TRBV19
len: 16
abundance: NA
j_gene: TRBJ1-5

CDR3nt: TGTGCCAGCAGTCGGGGGGGGGCCCTCTACGAGCAGTACTTC
CDR3aa: CASSRGGALYEQYF
d_gene: TRBD2
v_gene: TRBV6-1
len: 14
abundance: NA
j_gene: TRBJ2-7

CDR3nt: TGTGCCAGCAACCGACAGGGTCGGAACACTGAAGCTTTCTTT
CDR3aa: CASNRQGRNTEAFF
d_gene: TRBD1
v_gene: TRBV6-6
len: 14
abundance: NA
j_gene: TRBJ1-1

CDR3nt: TGTGCCAGCAGTCCCTGGGGGGGGGACACCGGGGAGCTGTTTTTT
CDR3aa: CASSPWGGDTGELFF
d_gene: TRBD2
v_gene: TRBV27
len: 15
abundance: NA
j_gene: TRBJ2-2

CDR3nt: TGTGCCAGCAGTCAAGGGGGCGCAAGCAATCAGCCCCAGCATTTT
CDR3aa: CASSQGGASNQPQHF
d_gene: TRBD1
v_gene: TRBV28
len: 15
abundance: NA
j_gene: TRBJ1-5

CDR3nt: TGTGCCAGCAGTGCAGGGAACTATGGCTACACCTTC
CDR3aa: CASSAGNYGYTF
d_gene: NA
v_gene: TRBV28
len: 12
abundance: NA
j_gene: TRBJ1-2

CDR3nt: TGTGCCAGCTCCGCCAGTGGTTACAATGAGCAGTTCTTC
CDR3aa: CASSASGYNEQFF
d_gene: NA
v_gene: TRBV18
len: 13
abundance: NA
j_gene: TRBJ2-1